This paragraph reports one T cell receptor (beta chain). Profiling relied on immunoSEQ multiplex PCR, and the TCRdb table lists in-frame clones only, not all of them. The top ten hold around 24% of the sample, which has roughly 890,000 clones, around 92% seen once. Germline lookup yields CDR1 MNHEY and CDR2 SMNVEV (reference sequence). This CDR3 is built from 11 residues. Trimming cost V 8 bases and J 6 bases; bases outside gene matches: 4. This specimen comes from a study of shared clonotypes between healthy human individuals. Study as a whole: Researchers assigned three CD4 naive, three CD4 memory, two CD8 naive and one CD8 memory plate to each donor.

CD45RO-negative, CCR7-positively selected cells formed the naive CD8 fraction, excluding terminally differentiated effector memory CD45RA+ cells. The chain couples TRBV27 to TRBJ2-7; 7 positions match TRBD1. The receptor was isolated from a man in his thirties or forties in good health. The sequenced material came from naive CD8+ T cells sorted from blood. Written as DNA, the CDR3 is TGTGCCAGCCAGACAGGGTTCGAGCAGTACTTC. Residues: CASQTGFEQYF.